The 15 T cell receptor beta chains given below trace back to one sample, sequenced in a study of shared clonotypes between healthy human individuals. This table comes from immunoSEQ multiplex PCR, and its TCRdb copy is limited to in-frame clones, with some not included. The profile shows a few million clones, approximately 93% of them singletons. Specimen: naive CD4+ T cells from PBMCs. Stated subset: CD45RA+ positively selected. These receptors originate from a man between 18 and 35 years old in good health. Some clones in this sample may be carry-over from other donors' samples.

The chain joins TRBV27 to TRBJ1-1; 9 bases are shared with TRBD1. The ends lost 4 bases at V and 5 bases at J; junction bases unmatched: 8. Germline V gene data show CDR1 as MNHEY and CDR2 as SMNVEV (reference sequence). The CDR3 loop spans 15 amino acids. CDR3 amino acids: CASSSPTGGKTEAFF. The CDR3 DNA reads TGTGCCAGCAGTTCCCCGACAGGGGGGAAGACTGAAGCTTTCTTT.

This chain uses TRBV18 with TRBJ2-1; D tentatively fits TRBD1 or TRBD2 (7 bases each). V lost 1 base, J lost 8 bases, and 18 bases lay in between. Germline CDR1 is KGHSH and CDR2 is LQKENI. This CDR3 has 16 amino acids. CDR3 protein: CASSPLSGTAGYEQFF. CDR3 nucleotide sequence: TGTGCCAGCTCACCACTAAGCGGGACAGCAGGGTATGAGCAGTTCTTC. Complete variable domain (other parts from reference TRBV18 and TRBJ2-1): NAGVMQNPRHLVRRRGQEARLRCSPMKGHSHVYWYRQLPEEGLKFMVYLQKENIIDESGMPKERFSAEFPKEGPSILRIQQVVRGDSAAYFCASSPLSGTAGYEQFFGPGTRLTVL.

This chain uses TRBV7-8 with TRBJ1-5; TRBD1 is a possible D gene (6 bases). The germline CDR1 and CDR2 sequences are SGHVS and FQNEAQ. This CDR3 region has 14 residues. V was cut by 4 bases and J by 6 bases, with 13 bases left in between. DNA of the CDR3: TGTGCCAGCAGCTCCGACAGGTCGATTCAGCCCCAGCATTTT. Amino acid sequence: CASSSDRSIQPQHF. Supplemented by reference TRBV7-8 and TRBJ1-5, the full variable domain reads GAGVSQSPRYKVAKRGQDVALRCDPISGHVSLFWYQQALGQGPEFLTYFQNEAQLDKSGLPSDRFFAERPEGSVSTLKIQRTQQEDSAVYLCASSSDRSIQPQHFGDGTRLSIL.

The CDR3 DNA follows: TGTGCCAGCAGAGACCCGGGACAGTTCAACTATGGCTACACCTTC. This encodes CASRDPGQFNYGYTF. V is TRBV2 and J is TRBJ1-2, with TRBD1 identical over 7 bases. The CDR3 runs 15 residues. CDR1 SNHLY and CDR2 FYNNEI come from the germline V gene. V lost 6 bases and J lost 2; bases outside the gene matches: 9.

This clone was seen only once. The CDR3 coding sequence is TGCGCCAGCAGCGGGGGGACTAGCGCGATCTGGGATACGCAGTATTTT. Its translation is CASSGGTSAIWDTQYF. This chain connects TRBV4-1 to TRBJ2-3; TRBD2 aligns across 10 bases. The CDR3 is 16 amino acids. Losses at the gene ends were 5 bases for V and 6 bases for J; bases not matched to a gene: 11. Per the germline V gene, CDR1 is MGHRA and CDR2 is YSYEKL.

J is TRBJ2-3 and V is TRBV5-5; D is possibly TRBD1 or TRBD2 (5 bases each). V dropped 4 bases and J dropped 6 bases, with 18 bases sitting between them. CDR3 length equals 15 residues. The germline V gene has CDR1 SGHKS and CDR2 YYEKEE (reference sequence). Here the CDR3 reads CASSPRDGRPDTQYF. CDR3 DNA sequence: TGTGCCAGCAGCCCAAGGGACGGCCGCCCGGATACGCAGTATTTT.

The V gene is TRBV19, the J gene TRBJ2-5, with D possibly being TRBD2 (6 bases). Trimming cost V 6 bases and J 7 bases, with 15 bases left between them. CDR3 size: 13 residues. The germline V gene encodes CDR1 LNHDA and CDR2 SQIVND (reference sequence). Here the CDR3 reads CASSAGTSTTQYF. The CDR3 bases are TGTGCCAGTAGCGCGGGGACTTCAACGACCCAGTACTTC.

The rearrangement uses TRBV6-1 and TRBJ1-2; D is ambiguous. Germline V lookup: CDR1 MNHNS, CDR2 SASEGT. CDR3 length equals 15 residues. V was trimmed by 7 bases and J by 2 bases, leaving 17 bases between them. The CDR3 DNA reads as TGTGCCAGCACGGTTGATGGCGGGGAAAACTATGGCTACACCTTC. It yields the protein CASTVDGGENYGYTF.

As concerns this clone: Additional DNA sequences in this sample encode the identical CDR3. The V gene is TRBV20-1, the J gene TRBJ2-3, with D hard to call. V was shortened by 6 bases and J by 4 bases, with 8 bases between the two germline ends. CDR1 is DFQATT and CDR2 is SNEGSKA in the germline V gene (reference sequence). The CDR3 is 11 residues long. As DNA, the CDR3 is TGCAGTGCCCCCCGCGCAGATACGCAGTATTTT. Protein sequence: CSAPRADTQYF.

This chain connects TRBV10-3 to TRBJ2-1, with 7 positions matching TRBD2. Germline CDR1 is ENHRY and CDR2 is SYGVKD. V dropped 5 bases and J dropped 7; count of bases not matched to a gene: 17. This CDR3 region has 17 residues. CDR3 bases: TGTGCCATCAGTCCCGGGGTGGGGCGGGAGTCCACGAATGAGCAGTTCTTC. It encodes CAISPGVGRESTNEQFF.

The gene calls are TRBV28 and TRBJ1-1; TRBD1 is a possible D gene (5 bases). V was shortened by 2 bases and J by 4 bases, with 11 bases between the two germline ends. CDR1 is MDHEN and CDR2 is SYDVKM in the germline V gene. CDR3 length: 14 residues. The CDR3 loop is CASSLTGPSTEAFF. In DNA form, the CDR3 reads TGTGCCAGCAGTTTAACGGGACCGAGCACTGAAGCTTTCTTT. Filled out from reference TRBV28 and TRBJ1-1, the complete variable domain reads DVKVTQSSRYLVKRTGEKVFLECVQDMDHENMFWYRQDPGLGLRLIYFSYDVKMKEKGDIPEGYSVSREKKERFSLILESASTNQTSMYLCASSLTGPSTEAFFGQGTRLTVV.

This clone appeared once. The chain is built from TRBV7-9 and TRBJ2-3; D unclear. With 1 base removed from V and 4 bases from J, the gap between germline ends came to 6 bases. Germline V lookup: CDR1 SEHNR, CDR2 FQNEAQ (reference sequence). This CDR3 spans 13 amino acids. The CDR3 region has the DNA TGTGCCAGCAGCTTAGAACGGGCAGATACGCAGTATTTT. This gives the protein CASSLERADTQYF.

CDR3 loop: CASSNTGTRIEQYF. The CDR3 DNA reads as TGTGCCAGCAGCAACACCGGGACTAGGATCGAGCAGTACTTC. The chain joins TRBV5-4 to TRBJ2-7; 8 nucleotides align to TRBD2. Germline V CDR1 and CDR2: SGHNT, YYREEE (reference sequence). After removal of 4 bases from V and 6 bases from J, the junction contained 9 bases not matched to a gene. The CDR3 spans 14 residues.

The chain employs TRBV19 and TRBJ1-1; D call uncertain. Germline V gene sequence: CDR1 LNHDA, CDR2 SQIVND (reference sequence). The CDR3 is 14 amino acids. Trimming pared 6 bases from V and 5 bases from J, leaving 16 bases between. The CDR3 here is CASSPSKVATEAFF. Written as DNA, the CDR3 is TGTGCCAGTAGCCCTAGTAAGGTAGCGACTGAAGCTTTCTTT.

About this clone: The same CDR3 also results from other DNA sequences found in this sample. The CDR3 bases are TGCGCCAGCAGCTTGGGACTAGCGGGAGTCGGAGAGACCCAGTACTTC. It encodes CASSLGLAGVGETQYF. The genes are TRBV5-1 and TRBJ2-5, with 12 bases that match TRBD2. This CDR3 spans 16 amino acids. The V gene's germline CDR1 is SGHRS and CDR2 YFSETQ. The ends lost 0 bases at V and 4 bases at J; junction bases unmatched: 4.